This TCR beta chain emerged from a study of cytomegalovirus exposure and HLA in healthy donors. About the study: About 85 million unique TCR sequences came from HLA-typed donors in an early release. Study conclusions and caveats: A link between a missense DCLRE1C variant and TCR beta V- and J-gene trimming emerged from a later analysis. Usually a TCR sequence was rare, but some public TCRs were found in many donors.

About this clone itself: Its antigen remains unidentified.

Use of 60 Vbeta and 13 Jbeta primers characterized the PCR. Clones were read by immunoSEQ multiplex PCR, and TCRdb kept only the in-frame ones, dropping some. The data hold over 110,000 clones, with about 80% observed a single time. The ends lost 0 bases at V and 7 bases at J; junction bases unmatched: 3. The CDR3 runs to 15 residues. The germline CDR1 and CDR2 sequences are SGHVS and FQNEAQ. The sequenced material came from PBMCs. The TCR was taken from a man in his forties or fifties in good health and CMV-seronegative. The chain links TRBV7-8 to TRBJ2-2; TRBD1 matches at 9 bases. The CDR3 DNA sequence: TGTGCCAGCAGCTTAGCGCGACAGGGGGGCGGGGAGCTGTTTTTT. As protein: CASSLARQGGGELFF.